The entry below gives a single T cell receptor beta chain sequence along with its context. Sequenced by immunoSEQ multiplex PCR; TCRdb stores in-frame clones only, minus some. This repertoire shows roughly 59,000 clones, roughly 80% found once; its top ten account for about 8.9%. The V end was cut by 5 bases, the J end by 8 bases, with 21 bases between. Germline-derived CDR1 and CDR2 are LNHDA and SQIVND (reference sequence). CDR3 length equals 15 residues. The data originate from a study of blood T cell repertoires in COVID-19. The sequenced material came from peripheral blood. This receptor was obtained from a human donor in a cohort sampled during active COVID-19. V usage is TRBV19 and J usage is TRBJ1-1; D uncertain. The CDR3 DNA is TGTGCCAGTAGTCAAAGGAGGCAGCTAGAACCCGAAGCTTTCTTT. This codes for CASSQRRQLEPEAFF. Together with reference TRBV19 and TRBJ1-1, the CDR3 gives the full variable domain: DGGITQSPKYLFRKEGQNVTLSCEQNLNHDAMYWYRQDPGQGLRLIYYSQIVNDFQKGDIAEGYSVSREKKESFPLTVTSAQKNPTAFYLCASSQRRQLEPEAFFGQGTRLTVV.